These 24 T cell receptor beta chains were all obtained from the same sample, sequenced in a study of neurological immune-mediated disorders (dated by TCRdb to the late 2010s). Receptor amplification or capture employed 5' RACE. This sample was sequenced with an Illumina HiSeq 2500. TCRdb reanalyzed the raw reads on its own, using fastp at Q25 for trimming and MiXCR for clone calling, and kept in-frame beta chains. A single entry per CDR3 protein holds the most common genes and DNA from its merged rows. This sample is represented by about 59,000 distinct CDR3 sequences; less than 25% of them were singletons. The ten largest clones add up to about 4.5% of the sample. The sample's time point label, in plain terms: technical triplicate 2. What was sequenced was PBMCs. The source of these receptors is a man between 60 and 75 years old with HTLV-1-associated myelopathy (HAM/TSP).

This rearrangement joins TRBV10-2 to TRBJ2-7; maybe TRBD2 (6 bases). The germline V gene has CDR1 WSHSY and CDR2 SAAADI. The CDR3 totals 17 residues. V shed 5 bases and J shed 1 base, with 21 bases lying between them. This CDR3 reads CASSRGAGRGPSYEQYF. The CDR3 region has the DNA TGCGCCAGCAGTCGAGGGGCAGGGCGGGGACCTTCCTACGAGCAGTACTTC.

The chain carries TRBV5-6 and TRBJ1-1; no clear D gene. This CDR3 has 12 amino acids. Trimming took 4 bases from V and 3 from J, leaving 7 bases between them. In germline, CDR1 is SGHDT, CDR2 YYEEEE. The CDR3 is CASSGIYTEAFF. In nucleotides, the CDR3 is TGTGCCAGCAGCGGTATCTACACTGAAGCTTTCTTT.

This clonotype was recorded many times. V and J are TRBV3-1 and TRBJ2-2; D call uncertain. Trimming left V 1 base short and J 7 bases short, with 10 bases between. From germline, CDR1 is LGHDT and CDR2 YNNKEL (reference sequence). The CDR3 runs to 14 residues. The CDR3 DNA follows: TGTGCCAGCAGCCAAGGAATGAGGAACGGGGAGCTGTTTTTT. This codes for CASSQGMRNGELFF.

J is TRBJ2-1 and V is TRBV20-1; maybe TRBD2 (6 bases). The V end lost 1 base, the J end lost 2 bases, and 9 bases lay between the germline ends. The CDR3 extends over 14 amino acids. In germline, CDR1 is DFQATT, CDR2 SNEGSKA (reference sequence). The CDR3, as DNA: TGCAGTGCTAGAGGGGCGGGACCCTACAATGAGCAGTTCTTC. It yields the protein CSARGAGPYNEQFF.

This clonotype was seen repeatedly, ten times or more. J is TRBJ2-7 and V is TRBV10-3, with a possible D match to TRBD2 (7 bases). V lost 0 bases and J lost 6, with 12 bases in between. CDR3 size: 14 residues. CDR1 and CDR2 from the germline V gene are ENHRY and SYGVKD. The CDR3 DNA sequence: TGTGCCATCAGTGAGTCCCCGGGGGGCGGCGAGCAGTACTTC. Translation gives CAISESPGGGEQYF.

This clonotype was found many times. The gene calls are TRBV7-9 and TRBJ2-1; possible D gene TRBD2, 5 bases. Between the trimmed V and J ends, which lost 0 bases and 4 bases, there was a span of 7 bases. Germline assignment: CDR1 SEHNR and CDR2 FQNEAQ (reference sequence). This CDR3 comprises 14 residues. DNA for the CDR3: TGTGCCAGCAGCTTAGCTGGGGAGTACAATGAGCAGTTCTTC. This gives the protein CASSLAGEYNEQFF.

In this sample, this clonotype turned up once. The rearrangement uses TRBV6-5 and TRBJ1-2; D ambiguous. CDR3 length: 14 amino acids. The V end was cut by 6 bases, the J end by 3 bases, with 14 bases between. The germline V gene has CDR1 MNHEY and CDR2 SVGAGI. CDR3 bases: TGTGCCAGCAGCCCGAGTCGGGTTTACTATGGCTACACCTTC. Protein product: CASSPSRVYYGYTF.

Only one count was recorded for this clonotype. This chain joins TRBV5-6 and TRBJ2-7; D is uncertain. V was cut by 2 bases and J by 6 bases, with 12 bases left in between. CDR3 length equals 13 residues. Germline CDR1 reads SGHDT; CDR2 reads YYEEEE. CDR3 sequence: CASSFEGPPEQYF. CDR3 DNA: TGTGCCAGCAGCTTCGAAGGCCCCCCCGAGCAGTACTTC.

The rearrangement uses TRBV10-3 and TRBJ1-1; TRBD1 agrees at 9 bases. The germline V gene encodes CDR1 ENHRY and CDR2 SYGVKD. The trim removed 0 bases at V and 5 bases at J, leaving 4 bases unmatched. CDR3 length equals 15 residues. The CDR3 here is CAISESAGTGTEAFF. The DNA for the CDR3 is TGTGCCATCAGTGAGTCAGCCGGGACAGGGACTGAAGCTTTCTTT.

This clonotype was counted ten times or more. The chain is built from TRBV5-1 and TRBJ2-3, with 7 bases identical to TRBD2. Germline CDR1 reads SGHRS; CDR2 reads YFSETQ. The CDR3 is 16 residues long. Trimming removed 1 base from V and 2 bases from J; junction bases left unmatched: 7. The chain's CDR3 is CASSLIPSGPTDTQYF. CDR3 DNA: TGCGCCAGCAGCTTGATCCCTAGCGGACCCACAGATACGCAGTATTTT.

This clonotype was counted many times. The chain links TRBV5-1 to TRBJ2-3; TRBD2 agrees at 10 bases. The CDR3 has 16 residues. Germline V lookup: CDR1 SGHRS, CDR2 YFSETQ. Trimming at V came to 1 base and at J to 3 bases, leaving 5 bases not matched to a gene. CDR3 sequence reads: CASSLFSSGRTDTQYF. The DNA of the CDR3 is TGCGCCAGCAGCTTGTTCAGTAGCGGGAGGACAGATACGCAGTATTTT.

The table lists this clonotype with many counts. The chain joins TRBV27 to TRBJ1-2; tentative D call: TRBD1 (5 bases). Trimming removed 3 bases at V and 6 bases at J, with 17 bases between. Germline loops: CDR1 MNHEY, CDR2 SMNVEV (reference sequence). The CDR3 is made up of 15 amino acids. CDR3 nucleotide sequence: TGTGCCAGCAGTTTGATAGGAGTTGGAGGGGATGGCTACACCTTC. Amino acids: CASSLIGVGGDGYTF.

There are many counts of this clonotype. The chain recombines TRBV4-1 with TRBJ1-1, with D perhaps matching TRBD1 (5 bases). Germline-derived CDR1 and CDR2 are MGHRA and YSYEKL. Deletions cut 4 bases from V and 2 bases from J, with 14 bases between. The CDR3 has 15 amino acids. CDR3 in DNA: TGCGCCAGCAGCCCGGGCCCCGGGGCCAACACTGAAGCTTTCTTT. This translates into CASSPGPGANTEAFF.

In this sample, this clonotype turned up many times. This sequence joins TRBV6-5 and TRBJ2-1; D uncertain. Trimming removed 6 bases at V and 1 base at J, with 10 bases between. Germline CDR1 MNHEY, CDR2 SVGAGI. There are 14 residues in the CDR3. CDR3: CASRRERSYNEQFF. The DNA for the CDR3 is TGTGCCAGCAGACGCGAGAGGTCCTACAATGAGCAGTTCTTC.

This clonotype was seen many times. V and J are TRBV6-5 and TRBJ2-1; TRBD2 agrees at 13 bases. Losses at the gene ends were 4 bases for V and 7 bases for J; bases not matched to a gene: 4. CDR3 length: 15 amino acids. Germline V gene data show CDR1 as MNHEY and CDR2 as SVGAGI. CDR3 amino acids: CASSSGTSGINEQFF. DNA of the CDR3: TGTGCCAGCAGTTCCGGGACTAGCGGGATTAATGAGCAGTTCTTC.

The table lists this clonotype with many counts. V is TRBV5-1 and J is TRBJ2-3, with 8 bases identical to TRBD2. This CDR3 has 14 residues. The germline V gene has CDR1 SGHRS and CDR2 YFSETQ. J lost 2 bases, V lost 4 bases, and 3 bases had no gene match. In DNA form, the CDR3 reads TGCGCCAGCAGCCCGGGAGGGGTCACAGATACGCAGTATTTT. Its translation: CASSPGGVTDTQYF.

In its sample, this clonotype was seen a few times. J is TRBJ2-1 and V is TRBV7-3; D is possibly TRBD2 (7 bases). CDR1 is SGHTA and CDR2 is FQGTGA in the germline V gene. The V end lost 5 bases, the J end lost 9 bases, and 14 bases lay between the germline ends. This CDR3 has 13 residues. CDR3 sequence reads: CASSPRGAPEQFF. CDR3 nucleotide sequence: TGTGCCAGCAGCCCACGGGGGGCGCCTGAGCAGTTCTTC.

The chain carries TRBV28 and TRBJ2-2; weak D call: TRBD1 (6 bases). The ends were cut back, 7 bases at V and 4 bases at J, with 19 bases in the middle. Germline V gene sequence: CDR1 MDHEN, CDR2 SYDVKM. The CDR3 covers 16 residues. CDR3 DNA sequence: TGTGCCAGCACCAAAACTGGGCAGGGGATCACCGGGGAGCTGTTTTTT. As protein: CASTKTGQGITGELFF.

This clonotype was seen at least ten times. This chain connects TRBV9 to TRBJ1-6; possibly TRBD1 for D (5 bases). Germline CDR1 and CDR2: SGDLS and YYNGEE. The CDR3 runs 13 residues. Trimming shortened V by 3 bases and J by 10 bases, and 11 bases separated the two germline ends. Here the CDR3 DNA reads TGTGCCAGCAGCGGAGGTCGGGGCTCACCCCTCCACTTT. This encodes CASSGGRGSPLHF.

The rearrangement uses TRBV20-1 and TRBJ2-5, with 8 positions matching TRBD1. Losses at the gene ends were 6 bases for V and 5 bases for J; bases not matched to a gene: 11. The germline V gene encodes CDR1 DFQATT and CDR2 SNEGSKA (reference sequence). This CDR3 contains 14 residues. The CDR3 region is CSAPDRAAGETQYF. The CDR3 nucleotides read TGCAGTGCACCGGACAGGGCGGCCGGGGAGACCCAGTACTTC.

The CDR3 nucleotides read TGTGCCAGCAGAAAAGGGCGGACTTCTGGGGCCAACGTCCTGACTTTC. Translation: CASRKGRTSGANVLTF. The chain employs TRBV28 and TRBJ2-6; tentatively, D is TRBD2 (5 bases). There are 16 residues in the CDR3. The V and J ends lost 6 bases and 1 base respectively, with 13 bases between them. Germline V CDR1 and CDR2: MDHEN, SYDVKM.

The table lists this clonotype with many counts. V usage is TRBV5-8 and J usage is TRBJ2-3, with D hard to call. In germline, CDR1 is SGHTS, CDR2 YDEGEE. V lost 0 bases to trimming and J lost 4 bases, with 12 bases between them. This CDR3 spans 15 amino acids. CDR3 amino acids: CASSLAKGTSDTQYF. The CDR3 nucleotides read TGTGCCAGCAGCTTGGCGAAGGGAACTTCAGATACGCAGTATTTT.

In its sample, this clonotype was seen many times. The chain employs TRBV13 and TRBJ1-1, with 8 bases aligning to TRBD1. J gave up 1 base and V 4 bases, and 2 bases lay outside the gene matches. The CDR3 contains 14 residues. Germline V gene data show CDR1 as PRHDT and CDR2 as FYEKMQ (reference sequence). CDR3 DNA sequence: TGTGCCAGCAGCTACGGACAGGGGAACACTGAAGCTTTCTTT. Translation gives CASSYGQGNTEAFF.

This clonotype appeared many times. This chain links TRBV5-1 with TRBJ2-5, with a possible D match to TRBD1 (5 bases). The CDR3 has 12 amino acids. Trimming shortened V by 1 base and J by 4 bases, and 5 bases separated the two germline ends. CDR1 is SGHRS and CDR2 is YFSETQ in the germline V gene. CDR3 nucleotide sequence: TGCGCCAGCAGCTTGCAGGGAGAGACCCAGTACTTC. It yields the protein CASSLQGETQYF. The full variable domain, with the rest looked up from reference TRBV5-1 and TRBJ2-5, is KAGVTQTPRYLIKTRGQQVTLSCSPISGHRSVSWYQQTPGQGLQFLFEYFSETQRNKGNFPGRFSGRQFSNSRSEMNVSTLELGDSALYLCASSLQGETQYFGPGTRLLVL.